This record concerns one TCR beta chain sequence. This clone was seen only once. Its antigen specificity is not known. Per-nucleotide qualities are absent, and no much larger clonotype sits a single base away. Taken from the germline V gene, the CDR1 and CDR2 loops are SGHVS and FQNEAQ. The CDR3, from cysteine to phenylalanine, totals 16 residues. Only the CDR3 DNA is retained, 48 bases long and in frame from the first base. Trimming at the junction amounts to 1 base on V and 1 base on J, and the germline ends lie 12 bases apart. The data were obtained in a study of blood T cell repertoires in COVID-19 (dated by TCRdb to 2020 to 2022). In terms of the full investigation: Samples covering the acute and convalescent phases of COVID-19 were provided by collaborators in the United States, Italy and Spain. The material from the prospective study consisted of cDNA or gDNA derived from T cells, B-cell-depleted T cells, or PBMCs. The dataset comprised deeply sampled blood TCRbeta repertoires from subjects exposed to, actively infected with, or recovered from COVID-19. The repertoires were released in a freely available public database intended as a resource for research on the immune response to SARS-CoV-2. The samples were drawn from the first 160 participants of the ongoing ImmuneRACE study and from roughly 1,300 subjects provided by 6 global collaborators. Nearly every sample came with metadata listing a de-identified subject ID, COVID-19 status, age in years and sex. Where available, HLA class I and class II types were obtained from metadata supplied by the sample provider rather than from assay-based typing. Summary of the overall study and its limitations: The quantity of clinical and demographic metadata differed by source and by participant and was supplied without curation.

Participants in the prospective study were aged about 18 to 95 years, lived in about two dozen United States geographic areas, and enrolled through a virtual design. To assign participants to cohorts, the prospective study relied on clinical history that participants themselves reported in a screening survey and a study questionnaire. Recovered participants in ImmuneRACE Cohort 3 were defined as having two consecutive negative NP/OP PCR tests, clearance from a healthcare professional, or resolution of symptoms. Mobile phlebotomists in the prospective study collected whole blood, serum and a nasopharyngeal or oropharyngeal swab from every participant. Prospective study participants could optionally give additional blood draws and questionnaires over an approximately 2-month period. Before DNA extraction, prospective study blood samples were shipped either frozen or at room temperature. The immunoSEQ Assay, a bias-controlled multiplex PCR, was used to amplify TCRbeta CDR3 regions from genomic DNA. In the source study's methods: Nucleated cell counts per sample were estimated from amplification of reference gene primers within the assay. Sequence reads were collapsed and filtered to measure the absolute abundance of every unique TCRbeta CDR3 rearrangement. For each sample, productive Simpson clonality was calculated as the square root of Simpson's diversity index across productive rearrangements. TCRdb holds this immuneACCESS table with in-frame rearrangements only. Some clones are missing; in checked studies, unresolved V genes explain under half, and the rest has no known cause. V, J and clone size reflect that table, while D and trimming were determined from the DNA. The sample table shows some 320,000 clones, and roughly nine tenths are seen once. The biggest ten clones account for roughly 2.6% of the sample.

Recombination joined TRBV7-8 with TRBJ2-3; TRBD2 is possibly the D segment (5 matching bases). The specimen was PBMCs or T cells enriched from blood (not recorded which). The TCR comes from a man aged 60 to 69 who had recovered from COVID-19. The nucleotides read TGTGCCAGCAGCTTAGTTGGCTGGGGAGGCACAGATACGCAGTATTTT. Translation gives CASSLVGWGGTDTQYF.